Below, 10 T cell receptor beta chains from the same sample are listed, as sequenced in a study. Cells sorted as Tregs were CD4+, CD25+ and CD127-/low. The TRBV12-4/TRBJ1-2 clonotypes were amplified using barcode primers with ligated adaptors. TCRdb itself ran the multiplex PCR reads through MiXCR, one entry per CDR3 protein. This sample has nearly 700 distinct CDR3 sequences, with about a tenth found just once. Source material: Tregs sorted from blood. These receptors were obtained from a female donor with breast cancer.

This clonotype is categorized as large. The chain has TRBV12-3 or TRBV12-4 and TRBJ1-2; no clear D. The CDR3 spans 13 residues. Trimming removed 4 bases from V and 5 bases from J, with 11 bases in between. CDR3 in amino acids: CASSSPSGYGYTF. CDR3 bases: TGTGCCAGCAGTTCGCCGTCGGGGTATGGCTACACCTTC.

This rearrangement joins TRBV12-3 or TRBV12-4 to TRBJ1-2; tentative D call: TRBD1 (6 bases). The length of the CDR3 is 14 residues. V was clipped by 1 base and J by 5 bases, with 11 bases between them. The CDR3 DNA follows: TGTGCCAGCAGTTTAGGCACAGGGTCGTATGGCTACACCTTC. It is translated as CASSLGTGSYGYTF.

By sample fraction, this clonotype is medium-sized. The J gene is TRBJ1-2, the V gene TRBV12-3 or TRBV12-4; D gene unclear. The CDR3 length is 15 residues. The V gene lost 3 bases and the J gene lost 4 bases, with 15 bases spanning the gap. In nucleotides, the CDR3 is TGTGCCAGCAGTTTCGACGGGGAGCCGGTCTATGGCTACACCTTC. It specifies CASSFDGEPVYGYTF.

This chain links TRBV12-3 or TRBV12-4 with TRBJ1-2; 7 bases are a match to TRBD1. V shed 6 bases and J 4 bases; nucleotides not matched to a gene: 11. This CDR3 has 15 amino acids. The CDR3 sequence: CASSTRRQGTYGYTF. CDR3 coding DNA: TGTGCCAGCAGCACCCGGCGACAGGGAACCTATGGCTACACCTTC.

This clonotype was counted between two and nine times. V is TRBV12-3 or TRBV12-4 and J is TRBJ1-2; no definite D call. The ends were cut back, 5 bases at V and 4 bases at J, with 14 bases in the middle. This CDR3 spans 14 amino acids. The CDR3 coding sequence is TGTGCCAGCAGTCCCGAGTTGGTTTTCTATGGCTACACCTTC. Its translation is CASSPELVFYGYTF.

By share of the sample, this clonotype is large (0.1 to 1%). The gene calls are TRBV12-3 or TRBV12-4 and TRBJ1-2, with 9 bases fitting TRBD1. The ends lost 6 bases at V and 1 base at J; junction bases unmatched: 6. CDR3 length equals 15 residues. The CDR3 reads CASRRGTGFNYGYTF. The CDR3 DNA follows: TGTGCCAGCAGGCGTGGGACAGGGTTTAACTATGGCTACACCTTC.

This clonotype is medium-sized (0.01 to 0.1%). The genes are TRBV12-3 or TRBV12-4 and TRBJ1-2, with a tentative D call TRBD1 (5 bases). The CDR3 is 14 residues long. V lost 0 bases and J lost 7, with 12 bases in between. The CDR3 nucleotides read TGTGCCAGCAGTTTAGCATCGGGACGAGGTGGCTACACCTTC. It is translated as CASSLASGRGGYTF.

This clonotype is termed medium-sized. V and J are TRBV12-5 and TRBJ1-2, with D possibly being TRBD1 (5 bases). The V gene's germline CDR1 is LGHNT and CDR2 FRNRAP. The V end lost 6 bases, the J end lost 2 bases, and 7 bases lay between the germline ends. The CDR3 runs to 12 residues. This CDR3 reads CASGQANYGYTF. CDR3 DNA sequence: TGTGCTAGTGGACAGGCAAACTATGGCTACACCTTC.

The chain employs TRBV12-3 or TRBV12-4 and TRBJ1-2; D is ambiguous. Trimming shortened V by 3 bases and J by 7 bases, and 9 bases separated the two germline ends. This CDR3 region has 12 residues. The CDR3 sequence is CASSFGLSGYTF. The DNA of the CDR3 is TGTGCCAGCAGTTTTGGATTAAGTGGCTACACCTTC.

This clonotype is labeled large. The rearrangement links TRBV12-3 or TRBV12-4 to TRBJ1-2; no firm D call. Trimming removed 4 bases from V and 2 bases from J, with 8 bases in between. The CDR3 totals 13 residues. DNA for the CDR3: TGTGCCAGCAGTTCCGGACCCAACTATGGCTACACCTTC. Amino acid sequence: CASSSGPNYGYTF.